These 26 T cell receptor beta chains came from one sample sequenced in a study of CD8+ T cells in alopecia areata. As the sequencing template, cDNA was produced by extracting RNA and reverse transcribing it. Generated by immunoSEQ multiplex PCR, the TCRdb table keeps only in-frame clones and is missing some. The sample has 110,000 to 150,000 clones, 80% to 90% seen once. Specified treatment: oral pan-JAK inhibitor, 5-10 mg twice daily. This material consisted of CD8+ T cells sorted from blood, taken at week 4, from a patient treated with tofacitinib. The receptors were sampled from a human donor with alopecia areata.

The chain uses TRBV29-1 and TRBJ2-7, with 8 bases identical to TRBD1. Germline CDR1 and CDR2: SQVTM and ANQGSEA. The trim removed 5 bases at V and 4 bases at J, leaving 13 bases unmatched. This CDR3 is 15 amino acids long. The CDR3 DNA follows: TGCAGCGTTCGCGGGACCGGGACAGGTGGATACGAGCAGTACTTC. Amino acid sequence: CSVRGTGTGGYEQYF.

The chain employs TRBV7-2 and TRBJ1-1; no clear D. The germline V gene encodes CDR1 SGHTA and CDR2 FQGNSA. The V gene lost 2 bases and the J gene lost 1 base, with 11 bases spanning the gap. This CDR3 is 15 amino acids long. The CDR3: CASSLLQGSNTEAFF. The CDR3 DNA is TGTGCCAGCAGCTTATTGCAAGGGTCGAACACTGAAGCTTTCTTT.

The rearrangement joins TRBV6-5 to TRBJ1-2; maybe TRBD1 (5 bases). The CDR3 sequence is 14 residues long. Per germline, CDR1 MNHEY and CDR2 SVGAGI. The V and J ends lost 5 bases and 6 bases respectively, with 16 bases between them. The CDR3 DNA reads TGTGCCAGCAGTCCCACCGGGACCAGGCATGGCTACACCTTC. It encodes CASSPTGTRHGYTF.

CDR3 DNA: TGCGCCAGCAGCCCCCCGGGACGGACCTACGAGCAGTACTTC. Translation gives CASSPPGRTYEQYF. This sequence joins TRBV4-1 and TRBJ2-7; either TRBD1 or TRBD2 may fit D (5 bases each). The CDR3 runs 14 residues. Germline V CDR1 and CDR2: MGHRA, YSYEKL. V was cut by 4 bases and J by 2 bases, with 12 bases left in between.

CDR3 nucleotide sequence: TGCGCCAGCAGCCTCACCCGGACAGCTAACTATGGCTACACCTTC. This encodes CASSLTRTANYGYTF. The V call is TRBV4-1, the J call TRBJ1-2; D may be TRBD1 (6 bases). The germline CDR1 and CDR2 sequences are MGHRA and YSYEKL. The CDR3 runs 15 residues. Trimming took 4 bases from V and 0 from J, leaving 12 bases between them.

This chain connects TRBV19 to TRBJ2-3, with 7 bases aligning to TRBD2. V lost 5 bases, J lost 6 bases, and 5 bases stayed unmatched. CDR1 and CDR2 from the germline V gene are LNHDA and SQIVND (reference sequence). This CDR3 region has 13 residues. Here the CDR3 reads CASSPLAADTQYF. CDR3 coding DNA: TGTGCCAGTAGTCCCCTAGCGGCGGATACGCAGTATTTT. Based on the CDR3 plus reference TRBV19 and TRBJ2-3, the full variable domain is DGGITQSPKYLFRKEGQNVTLSCEQNLNHDAMYWYRQDPGQGLRLIYYSQIVNDFQKGDIAEGYSVSREKKESFPLTVTSAQKNPTAFYLCASSPLAADTQYFGPGTRLTVL.

The V gene is TRBV7-9, the J gene TRBJ2-1; D possibly corresponds to TRBD1 (8 bases). There are 14 residues in the CDR3. Trimming cost V 10 bases and J 4 bases, with 17 bases left between them. Germline V gives CDR1 SEHNR, CDR2 FQNEAQ (reference sequence). The CDR3 reads CAIPQGGPYNEQFF. CDR3 DNA: TGTGCCATCCCACAGGGGGGGCCATACAATGAGCAGTTCTTC.

V and J are TRBV5-1 and TRBJ1-1, with D possibly TRBD1 on 6 matching bases. The CDR3 is 13 residues long. Between the trimmed V and J ends, which lost 0 bases and 8 bases, there was a span of 11 bases. Germline CDR1 and CDR2: SGHRS and YFSETQ. CDR3 in amino acids: CASSLAGQGEAFF. For the CDR3, the DNA is TGCGCCAGCAGCTTGGCCGGTCAGGGGGAAGCTTTCTTT.

The chain couples TRBV6-6 to TRBJ2-7; 9 bases fit TRBD1. Germline V gene sequence: CDR1 MNHNY, CDR2 SVGAGI (reference sequence). The CDR3 sequence is 14 residues long. With V trimmed by 5 bases and J by 6 bases, 8 bases remained unmatched. The CDR3 here is CASSAQETGGEQYF. The DNA for the CDR3 is TGTGCCAGCAGTGCGCAGGAGACAGGGGGCGAGCAGTACTTC.

The rearrangement links TRBV6-6 to TRBJ1-2, with TRBD1 identical over 8 bases. The J segment lost 4 bases and the V segment lost 6 bases, leaving 10 bases of the junction unmatched. Germline loops: CDR1 MNHNY, CDR2 SVGAGI (reference sequence). This CDR3 spans 15 amino acids. CDR3 amino acids: CASSPGQDAVYGYTF. Here the CDR3 DNA reads TGTGCCAGCAGCCCGGGACAGGACGCCGTCTATGGCTACACCTTC.

The chain has TRBV4-1 and TRBJ2-1, with D tentatively TRBD1 (5 bases). The CDR3 length is 16 residues. The germline CDR1 and CDR2 sequences are MGHRA and YSYEKL. V lost 0 bases and J lost 5, with 14 bases in between. The CDR3 reads CASSQDGRDPHNEQFF. CDR3 sequence (DNA): TGCGCCAGCAGCCAAGATGGCAGGGATCCCCACAATGAGCAGTTCTTC.

V is TRBV5-1 and J is TRBJ1-1, with D perhaps TRBD1 (5 bases). Germline values: CDR1 SGHRS, CDR2 YFSETQ. The CDR3 is made up of 14 amino acids. V dropped 0 bases and J dropped 1 base, with 7 bases sitting between them. For the CDR3, the DNA is TGCGCCAGCAGCTTGGCCCAGGGGAACACTGAAGCTTTCTTT. Its protein product is CASSLAQGNTEAFF. Complete variable domain (other parts from reference TRBV5-1 and TRBJ1-1): KAGVTQTPRYLIKTRGQQVTLSCSPISGHRSVSWYQQTPGQGLQFLFEYFSETQRNKGNFPGRFSGRQFSNSRSEMNVSTLELGDSALYLCASSLAQGNTEAFFGQGTRLTVV.

This chain links TRBV15 with TRBJ1-1, with D hard to call. V shed 3 bases and J shed 4 bases, with 9 bases lying between them. This CDR3 has 13 residues. Germline V CDR1 and CDR2: LNHNV, YYDKDF (reference sequence). The CDR3 sequence: CATSSPGITEAFF. CDR3 sequence (DNA): TGTGCCACCAGCAGTCCGGGGATCACTGAAGCTTTCTTT.

V gene TRBV11-1 combines with J gene TRBJ2-7, with 11 bases aligning to TRBD2. Germline V gene lookup returns CDR1 SGHAT and CDR2 FQDESV (reference sequence). Unmatched junction bases numbered 3, after V lost 4 bases and J lost 4 bases. The CDR3 contains 14 residues. The CDR3 nucleotides read TGTGCCAGCAGCTACTCTAGCGGGGGGTACGAGCAGTACTTC. This encodes CASSYSSGGYEQYF. Full variable domain (outside the CDR3, taken from reference TRBV11-1 and TRBJ2-7): EAEVAQSPRYKITEKSQAVAFWCDPISGHATLYWYRQILGQGPELLVQFQDESVVDDSQLPKDRFSAERLKGVDSTLKIQPAELGDSAMYLCASSYSSGGYEQYFGPGTRLTVT.

The chain carries TRBV4-1 and TRBJ1-5, with unresolved D. This CDR3 spans 17 amino acids. Germline-derived CDR1 and CDR2 are MGHRA and YSYEKL. Deletions cut 1 base from V and 0 bases from J, with 13 bases between. This chain's CDR3 is CASSQVPPPYSNQPQHF. CDR3 nucleotides: TGCGCCAGCAGCCAAGTTCCCCCGCCGTATAGCAATCAGCCCCAGCATTTT.

The chain has TRBV29-1 and TRBJ2-1; maybe TRBD2 (5 bases). Per the germline V gene, CDR1 is SQVTM and CDR2 is ANQGSEA. Trimming stripped 7 bases from V and 6 bases from J, with 13 bases between. The CDR3 runs to 12 residues. The CDR3 here is CSAEGRPNEQFF. CDR3 nucleotides: TGCAGCGCCGAGGGAAGGCCCAATGAGCAGTTCTTC.

V gene TRBV6-1 combines with J gene TRBJ1-1; D unresolved. The CDR3 runs 12 residues. The V end was cut by 4 bases, the J end by 1 base, with 4 bases between. From germline, CDR1 is MNHNS and CDR2 SASEGT. CDR3 sequence: CASSVGNTEAFF. DNA for the CDR3: TGTGCCAGCAGTGTAGGGAACACTGAAGCTTTCTTT.

This clone was detected only a few times. The chain has TRBV7-9 and TRBJ1-3; D might be TRBD1 (5 bases). Germline CDR1 is SEHNR and CDR2 is FQNEAQ (reference sequence). The CDR3 has 15 amino acids. V lost 1 base to trimming and J lost 2 bases, with 9 bases between them. The CDR3 loop reads CASSLDRGAGNTIYF. The CDR3 DNA sequence: TGTGCCAGCAGCTTAGATAGGGGAGCTGGAAACACCATATATTTT.

The chain employs TRBV19 and TRBJ2-1; D is unresolved. Trimming left V 7 bases short and J 6 bases short, with 13 bases between. The CDR3 is 13 amino acids. Germline loops: CDR1 LNHDA, CDR2 SQIVND (reference sequence). CDR3: CASIGSIVNEQFF. The DNA of the CDR3 is TGTGCCAGTATAGGAAGTATAGTCAATGAGCAGTTCTTC.

The CDR3 here is CASSQELILRGRRETQYF. Here the CDR3 DNA reads TGCGCCAGCAGCCAAGAGTTGATTTTACGGGGGCGCAGAGAGACCCAGTACTTC. This chain connects TRBV4-3 to TRBJ2-5; the D call may be TRBD1 or TRBD2 (6 bases each). V shed 0 bases and J shed 4 bases, with 21 bases lying between them. CDR3 size: 18 residues. The germline gives CDR1 LGHNA, CDR2 YSLEER.

The CDR3 sequence: CASSQFNSNIQYF. The CDR3 DNA reads TGCGCCAGCAGCCAATTTAACTCGAACATTCAGTACTTC. This chain uses TRBV4-1 with TRBJ2-4; D not resolved. Between the trimmed V and J ends, which lost 2 bases and 7 bases, there was a span of 9 bases. This CDR3 is 13 amino acids long. The germline CDR1 and CDR2 sequences are MGHRA and YSYEKL.

The chain recombines TRBV5-1 with TRBJ2-1, with D possibly being TRBD2 (5 bases). Germline CDR1 SGHRS, CDR2 YFSETQ. V shed 0 bases and J shed 10 bases, with 20 bases lying between them. The CDR3 extends over 16 amino acids. CDR3 nucleotides: TGCGCCAGCAGCTTGGCGGTCCAGGAGGAGCCGCGCGAGCAGTTCTTC. It translates to CASSLAVQEEPREQFF.

V gene TRBV7-8 combines with J gene TRBJ1-5; D gene ambiguous. V shed 1 base and J shed 0 bases, with 7 bases lying between them. There are 15 residues in the CDR3. Germline V gene data show CDR1 as SGHVS and CDR2 as FQNEAQ. The CDR3 reads CASSLVPNSNQPQHF. The CDR3 nucleotides read TGTGCCAGCAGCTTAGTTCCGAATAGCAATCAGCCCCAGCATTTT.

The chain joins TRBV6-6 to TRBJ2-1; TRBD2 matches at 11 bases. The germline V gene encodes CDR1 MNHNY and CDR2 SVGAGI (reference sequence). V lost 5 bases to trimming and J lost 4 bases; unmatched junction nucleotides: 7. CDR3 length equals 16 residues. In nucleotides, the CDR3 is TGTGCCAGCAGTCGTCTAGCGGGGGGCCCGTACAATGAGCAGTTCTTC. Protein: CASSRLAGGPYNEQFF.

As for this clone: Other nucleotide sequences from this sample produce the same CDR3. The CDR3 DNA sequence: TGCAGCGTTGAGGGGGGTGGGGAGACCCAGTACTTC. It encodes CSVEGGGETQYF. The chain links TRBV29-1 to TRBJ2-5, with a weak D call TRBD2 (6 bases). V shed 3 bases and J shed 5 bases, with 10 bases lying between them. This CDR3 spans 12 amino acids. Germline lookup yields CDR1 SQVTM and CDR2 ANQGSEA.

V gene TRBV29-1 combines with J gene TRBJ2-7, with D perhaps given as TRBD1 or TRBD2 (5 bases each). Germline loops: CDR1 SQVTM, CDR2 ANQGSEA. CDR3 length equals 15 residues. Trimming cost V 2 bases and J 0 bases, with 14 bases left between them. In DNA form, the CDR3 reads TGCAGCGTTGAACGGGGCGCAGGGAGCTCCTACGAGCAGTACTTC. This gives the protein CSVERGAGSSYEQYF.